The following is a T cell receptor beta chain sequence with its context. The data were taken from a study of blood T cell repertoires in COVID-19. The table came from immunoSEQ multiplex PCR; TCRdb's copy has only in-frame clones and leaves some out. Among some 210,000 clones listed, 89% were seen once. The sequence derives from a woman aged 40 to 50 with acute or convalescent COVID-19. Sequenced input: peripheral blood.

Here the CDR3 DNA reads TGTGCCAGCAGCCTCGGGGGTTCGACAGATACGCAGTATTTT. Translating it yields CASSLGGSTDTQYF. The genes are TRBV5-6 and TRBJ2-3, with D maybe TRBD2 (6 bases). This CDR3 has 14 residues. The germline gives CDR1 SGHDT, CDR2 YYEEEE. Trimming took 4 bases from V and 3 from J, leaving 12 bases between them.